A single TCR beta chain is shown here with its context. This specimen comes from a study of shared clonotypes between healthy human individuals. The V gene end was trimmed by 2 bases and the J gene end by 4 bases; junction bases not matched to a gene: 8. The CDR3 length is 15 residues. Germline V lookup: CDR1 SGHRS, CDR2 YFSETQ. Once extracted for a subset, genomic DNA was divided evenly among several immunoSEQ plates. The assay was immunoSEQ multiplex PCR, and TCRdb's table has in-frame clones only and misses some. The sample lists over a million clones, around four fifths occurring once. Specimen: memory CD4+ T cells sorted from blood. Described subset: CD45RA-negative fraction. This chain links TRBV5-1 with TRBJ1-1, with 7 bases matching TRBD1. This TCR was recovered from a man aged 18 to 35 in good health. CDR3 nucleotide sequence: TGCGCCAGCAGCTTTGGGACAGACTTGATCACTGAAGCTTTCTTT. This codes for CASSFGTDLITEAFF.